The 25 T cell receptor beta chains below come from one sample, sequenced in a study of blood T cell repertoires in COVID-19. The table came from immunoSEQ multiplex PCR; TCRdb's copy has only in-frame clones and leaves some out. The table has approximately 68,000 clones, 82% seen once; the top ten hold about 19%. Sequencing used peripheral blood. The receptors come from a human donor in a cohort sampled during active COVID-19.

This clone was seen only once. The rearrangement joins TRBV5-1 to TRBJ2-3; 13 bases are shared with TRBD2. The J segment lost 6 bases and the V segment lost 5 bases, leaving 12 bases of the junction unmatched. CDR1 SGHRS and CDR2 YFSETQ come from the germline V gene. This CDR3 has 17 amino acids. The CDR3 region has the DNA TGCGCCAGCAGACCACTAGCGGGGGGGCCGGGTTCGGATACGCAGTATTTT. Translation gives CASRPLAGGPGSDTQYF. Full variable domain (outside the CDR3, taken from reference TRBV5-1 and TRBJ2-3): KAGVTQTPRYLIKTRGQQVTLSCSPISGHRSVSWYQQTPGQGLQFLFEYFSETQRNKGNFPGRFSGRQFSNSRSEMNVSTLELGDSALYLCASRPLAGGPGSDTQYFGPGTRLTVL.

This clone was counted a few times. The V gene is TRBV4-1, the J gene TRBJ2-7; TRBD1 matches 8 bases. Germline CDR1 and CDR2: MGHRA and YSYEKL. V lost 2 bases and J lost 3; bases outside the gene matches: 3. The CDR3 length is 14 residues. The CDR3 region is CASSQLQGDYEQYF. DNA of the CDR3: TGCGCCAGCAGCCAATTACAGGGGGACTACGAGCAGTACTTC.

V gene TRBV2 combines with J gene TRBJ1-2, with D perhaps matching TRBD1 (6 bases). CDR3 length equals 13 residues. V lost 5 bases to trimming and J lost 4 bases, with 11 bases between them. CDR1 is SNHLY and CDR2 is FYNNEI in the germline V gene. The CDR3 DNA reads TGTGCCAGCAGTTACGACAGGCTCTATGGCTACACCTTC. Its protein is CASSYDRLYGYTF. Combining the CDR3 with reference TRBV2 and TRBJ1-2 gives the whole variable domain EPEVTQTPSHQVTQMGQEVILRCVPISNHLYFYWYRQILGQKVEFLVSFYNNEISEKSEIFDDQFSVERPDGSNFTLKIRSTKLEDSAMYFCASSYDRLYGYTFGSGTRLTVV.

V usage is TRBV6-1 and J usage is TRBJ1-2; D possibly corresponds to TRBD1 (5 bases). V was pared by 2 bases and J by 14 bases, with 18 bases between. This CDR3 is 13 amino acids long. Per germline, CDR1 MNHNS and CDR2 SASEGT. The DNA for the CDR3 is TGTGCCAGCAGTGAAAGCAGGACACTTAGAAGGACCTTC. Protein sequence: CASSESRTLRRTF.

This clone was found a few times. J is TRBJ1-1 and V is TRBV19; tentatively, D is TRBD1 (5 bases). The CDR3 contains 12 residues. V was clipped by 3 bases and J by 8 bases, with 10 bases between them. Germline V lookup: CDR1 LNHDA, CDR2 SQIVND (reference sequence). DNA of the CDR3: TGTGCCAGTAGTATGGGGCCTGCCGAAGCTTTCTTT. Amino acids: CASSMGPAEAFF.

V and J are TRBV19 and TRBJ2-7; TRBD1 matches at 7 bases. The J segment lost 2 bases and the V segment lost 4 bases, leaving 8 bases of the junction unmatched. Germline V gives CDR1 LNHDA, CDR2 SQIVND (reference sequence). This CDR3 has 15 amino acids. The CDR3 here is CASSKWDSPTYEQYF. The DNA for the CDR3 is TGTGCCAGTAGTAAATGGGACAGCCCAACCTACGAGCAGTACTTC.

This chain links TRBV19 with TRBJ2-3; D perhaps matches TRBD1 (6 bases). Germline-derived CDR1 and CDR2 are LNHDA and SQIVND (reference sequence). This CDR3 is built from 13 residues. V lost 7 bases and J 7 bases, leaving 15 bases between the germline ends. CDR3 region: CASNGADRHTQYF. The CDR3 nucleotides are TGTGCCAGTAATGGGGCGGACAGACATACGCAGTATTTT.

The V call is TRBV9, the J call TRBJ2-7; a possible D gene is TRBD1 (6 bases). Germline values: CDR1 SGDLS, CDR2 YYNGEE. The CDR3 has 15 residues. V dropped 2 bases and J dropped 3 bases, with 15 bases sitting between them. This CDR3 is CASSVSGAGLYEQYF. CDR3 coding DNA: TGTGCCAGCAGCGTGTCAGGGGCCGGTCTCTACGAGCAGTACTTC.

The gene calls are TRBV6-5 and TRBJ1-5, with D tentatively TRBD1 (5 bases). The CDR3 is made up of 14 amino acids. CDR1 and CDR2 (germline): MNHEY, SVGAGI. Trimming took 5 bases from V and 6 from J, leaving 14 bases between them. In DNA form, the CDR3 reads TGTGCCAGCAGTCCAGGGATTTTGGGTCAGCCCCAGCATTTT. Translation: CASSPGILGQPQHF.

The chain recombines TRBV19 with TRBJ2-7; D possibly corresponds to TRBD1 (5 bases). The CDR3 runs 15 residues. The germline CDR1 and CDR2 sequences are LNHDA and SQIVND (reference sequence). V lost 2 bases and J lost 3, with 14 bases in between. CDR3: CASSIQGNGDYEQYF. The CDR3 DNA is TGTGCCAGTAGTATACAGGGTAATGGGGACTACGAGCAGTACTTC. Filled out from reference TRBV19 and TRBJ2-7, the complete variable domain reads DGGITQSPKYLFRKEGQNVTLSCEQNLNHDAMYWYRQDPGQGLRLIYYSQIVNDFQKGDIAEGYSVSREKKESFPLTVTSAQKNPTAFYLCASSIQGNGDYEQYFGPGTRLTVT.

V is TRBV5-1 and J is TRBJ1-2, with 7 bases fitting TRBD1. V trimming: 4 bases; J trimming: 3 bases; junction bases outside the gene matches: 9. The CDR3 contains 15 residues. Germline V CDR1 and CDR2: SGHRS, YFSETQ. The CDR3 is CASSPTSGQYYGYTF. CDR3 DNA sequence: TGCGCCAGCAGCCCCACCTCGGGACAGTACTATGGCTACACCTTC.

The rearrangement links TRBV7-6 to TRBJ2-5; TRBD1 agrees at 11 bases. The germline CDR1 and CDR2 sequences are SGHVS and FNYEAQ. J was trimmed by 9 bases and V by 5 bases; bases with no gene match: 14. The CDR3 contains 16 residues. As DNA, the CDR3 is TGTGCCAGCAGCCTACGGACAGGGGGCTCTAAGGTTGCCCAGTACTTC. Translation: CASSLRTGGSKVAQYF.

The rearrangement links TRBV29-1 to TRBJ2-1, with 7 bases fitting TRBD2. Trimming took 0 bases from V and 6 from J; bases not matched to a gene: 11. The CDR3 has 16 residues. Germline lookup yields CDR1 SQVTM and CDR2 ANQGSEA. The CDR3 loop reads CSVEDIAGSRPNEQFF. The CDR3 bases are TGCAGCGTTGAAGATATAGCGGGCAGCCGTCCCAATGAGCAGTTCTTC.

This chain links TRBV7-3 with TRBJ1-6; D perhaps matches TRBD1 (5 bases). V lost 3 bases, J lost 9 bases, and 15 bases lay in between. CDR3 length: 15 residues. Germline CDR1 reads SGHTA; CDR2 reads FQGTGA. The CDR3 coding sequence is TGTGCCAGCAGCTTGTTGGGGGGTCTAGTTTCACCCCTCCACTTT. It specifies CASSLLGGLVSPLHF.

V and J are TRBV27 and TRBJ1-1; tentative D call: TRBD1 (6 bases). Germline V gene sequence: CDR1 MNHEY, CDR2 SMNVEV (reference sequence). With 6 bases removed from V and 5 bases from J, the gap between germline ends came to 10 bases. The CDR3 sequence is 12 residues long. The CDR3 nucleotides are TGTGCCAGCAGACTAGGGACAACTGAAGCTTTCTTT. Translating gives CASRLGTTEAFF.

This chain links TRBV7-9 with TRBJ1-4, with a weak D call TRBD1 (5 bases). Germline loops: CDR1 SEHNR, CDR2 FQNEAQ (reference sequence). The CDR3 consists of 14 residues. The V gene lost 0 bases and the J gene lost 4 bases, with 6 bases spanning the gap. CDR3 DNA: TGTGCCAGCAGCTTAGCCGGGGGTAATGAAAAACTGTTTTTT. Protein sequence: CASSLAGGNEKLFF.

V usage is TRBV5-8 and J usage is TRBJ2-5; a possible D gene is TRBD2 (5 bases). Between the trimmed V and J ends, which lost 3 bases and 1 base, there was a span of 7 bases. The germline V gene encodes CDR1 SGHTS and CDR2 YDEGEE. The CDR3 sequence is 13 residues long. CDR3 coding DNA: TGTGCCAGCAGCTGGGAGCTCCAAGAGACCCAGTACTTC. Its protein is CASSWELQETQYF.

The count of this clone is one. This chain connects TRBV7-3 to TRBJ2-3, with TRBD2 identical over 12 bases. CDR1 is SGHTA and CDR2 is FQGTGA in the germline V gene. The CDR3 totals 15 residues. V shed 5 bases and J 4 bases; nucleotides not matched to a gene: 4. CDR3 protein: CASSQLAGGADTQYF. The CDR3 DNA reads as TGTGCCAGCAGCCAACTAGCGGGGGGCGCAGATACGCAGTATTTT.

The chain links TRBV30 to TRBJ2-7; 8 nucleotides align to TRBD1. This CDR3 region has 13 residues. V gave up 6 bases and J gave up 3 bases; unmatched junction bases: 7. Germline V CDR1 and CDR2: GTSNPN, SVGIG (reference sequence). CDR3 nucleotides: TGTGCCTGCCGGACAGGGAATAACTACGAGCAGTACTTC. This encodes CACRTGNNYEQYF.

The V gene is TRBV7-8, the J gene TRBJ1-4; possibly TRBD1 for D (6 bases). This CDR3 is 15 amino acids long. The germline V and J ends were trimmed by 3 bases and 13 bases, with 21 bases remaining between them. The germline V gene has CDR1 SGHVS and CDR2 FQNEAQ. CDR3 region: CASSLTDRPRASLFF. The DNA for the CDR3 is TGTGCCAGCAGCTTGACCGACAGGCCACGAGCTTCACTGTTTTTT.

The chain employs TRBV13 and TRBJ1-2; D is uncertain. Germline CDR1 PRHDT, CDR2 FYEKMQ (reference sequence). CDR3 length equals 12 residues. V lost 3 bases and J lost 6, with 8 bases in between. The CDR3 region has the DNA TGTGCCAGCAGCTTCAGTAGCCATGGCTACACCTTC. Protein sequence: CASSFSSHGYTF.

The J gene is TRBJ1-5, the V gene TRBV6-5; TRBD1 agrees at 8 bases. CDR3 length equals 15 residues. Germline-derived CDR1 and CDR2 are MNHEY and SVGAGI. The ends lost 6 bases at V and 2 bases at J; junction bases unmatched: 6. CDR3 coding DNA: TGTGCCAGCAGCAGGACAGGGCTGGGCAATCAGCCCCAGCATTTT. Encoded protein: CASSRTGLGNQPQHF.

The chain carries TRBV5-8 and TRBJ1-1, with TRBD1 identical over 7 bases. The CDR3 has 13 amino acids. The germline CDR1 and CDR2 sequences are SGHTS and YDEGEE. The trim removed 5 bases at V and 6 bases at J, leaving 7 bases unmatched. The CDR3 protein is CASSSTDRAEAFF. In DNA form, the CDR3 reads TGTGCCAGCAGTTCGACAGACAGGGCTGAAGCTTTCTTT.

The chain couples TRBV5-1 to TRBJ1-3, with D uncertain. V lost 0 bases to trimming and J lost 3 bases, with 13 bases between them. The germline V gene encodes CDR1 SGHRS and CDR2 YFSETQ. This CDR3 comprises 16 residues. The CDR3 DNA sequence: TGCGCCAGCAGCTTGGGACCGCGGGCCGATGGAAACACCATATATTTT. It encodes CASSLGPRADGNTIYF.

J is TRBJ1-4 and V is TRBV18; the match to TRBD1 covers 7 bases. V shed 2 bases, J shed 8 bases, and the junction held 5 bases outside the gene matches. The CDR3 runs to 14 residues. Germline CDR1 is KGHSH and CDR2 is LQKENI. The DNA of the CDR3 is TGTGCCAGCTCACCATTGACAGGGAACGAAAAACTGTTTTTT. Its protein is CASSPLTGNEKLFF.